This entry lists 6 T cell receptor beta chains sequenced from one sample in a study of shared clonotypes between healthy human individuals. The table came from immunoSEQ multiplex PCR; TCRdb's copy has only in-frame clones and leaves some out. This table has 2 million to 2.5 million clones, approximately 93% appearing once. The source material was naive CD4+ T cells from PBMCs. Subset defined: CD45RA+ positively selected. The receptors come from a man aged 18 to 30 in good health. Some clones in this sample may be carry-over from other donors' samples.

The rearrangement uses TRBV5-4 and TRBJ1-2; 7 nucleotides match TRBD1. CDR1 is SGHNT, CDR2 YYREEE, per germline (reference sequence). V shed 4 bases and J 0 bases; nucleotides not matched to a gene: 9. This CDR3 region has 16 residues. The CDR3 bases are TGTGCCAGCAGCGAGGATCCGACAGGGTCTAACTATGGCTACACCTTC. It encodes CASSEDPTGSNYGYTF. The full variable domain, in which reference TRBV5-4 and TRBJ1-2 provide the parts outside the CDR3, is ETGVTQSPTHLIKTRGQQVTLRCSSQSGHNTVSWYQQALGQGPQFIFQYYREEENGRGNFPPRFSGLQFPNYSSELNVNALELDDSALYLCASSEDPTGSNYGYTFGSGTRLTVV.

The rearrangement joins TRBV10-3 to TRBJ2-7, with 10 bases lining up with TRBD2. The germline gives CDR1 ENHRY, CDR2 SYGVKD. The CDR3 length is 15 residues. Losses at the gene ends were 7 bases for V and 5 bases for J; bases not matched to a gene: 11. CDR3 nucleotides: TGTGCCATCACCAGCGGGAGGGCCGCGACAAACGAGCAGTACTTC. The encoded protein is CAITSGRAATNEQYF.

The DNA of the CDR3 is TGTGCCAGCATTGGGTGGACTAGCGGGAGTGGGGAGACCCAGTACTTC. Protein: CASIGWTSGSGETQYF. V is TRBV7-9 and J is TRBJ2-5, with TRBD2 matching over 13 bases. The V and J ends lost 7 bases and 5 bases, in that order; junction bases with no gene match: 10. CDR1 is SEHNR and CDR2 is FQNEAQ in the germline V gene (reference sequence). The CDR3 sequence is 16 residues long.

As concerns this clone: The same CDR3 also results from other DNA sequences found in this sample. The CDR3 region is CASSLAGTGEEKLFF. The CDR3 DNA reads as TGCGCCAGCAGCTTGGCTGGGACAGGTGAAGAAAAACTGTTTTTT. This chain links TRBV5-1 with TRBJ1-4; 8 bases fit TRBD1. The CDR3 loop spans 15 amino acids. Germline loops: CDR1 SGHRS, CDR2 YFSETQ. V lost 0 bases and J lost 8; bases outside the gene matches: 6. The full variable domain, completed using reference TRBV5-1 and TRBJ1-4, is KAGVTQTPRYLIKTRGQQVTLSCSPISGHRSVSWYQQTPGQGLQFLFEYFSETQRNKGNFPGRFSGRQFSNSRSEMNVSTLELGDSALYLCASSLAGTGEEKLFFGSGTQLSVL.

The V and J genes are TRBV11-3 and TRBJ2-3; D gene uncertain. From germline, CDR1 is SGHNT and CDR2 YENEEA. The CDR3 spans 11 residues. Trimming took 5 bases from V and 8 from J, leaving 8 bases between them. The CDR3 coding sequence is TGTGCCAGCAGCGCCGGCCCTACGCAGTATTTT. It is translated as CASSAGPTQYF.

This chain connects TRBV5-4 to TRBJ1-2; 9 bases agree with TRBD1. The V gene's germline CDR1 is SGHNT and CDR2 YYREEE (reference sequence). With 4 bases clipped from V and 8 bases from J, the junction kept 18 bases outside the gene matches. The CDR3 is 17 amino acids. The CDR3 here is CASSPGEGTGSLYGYTF. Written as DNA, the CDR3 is TGTGCCAGCAGCCCGGGGGAGGGGACAGGGTCTTTGTACGGCTACACCTTC.